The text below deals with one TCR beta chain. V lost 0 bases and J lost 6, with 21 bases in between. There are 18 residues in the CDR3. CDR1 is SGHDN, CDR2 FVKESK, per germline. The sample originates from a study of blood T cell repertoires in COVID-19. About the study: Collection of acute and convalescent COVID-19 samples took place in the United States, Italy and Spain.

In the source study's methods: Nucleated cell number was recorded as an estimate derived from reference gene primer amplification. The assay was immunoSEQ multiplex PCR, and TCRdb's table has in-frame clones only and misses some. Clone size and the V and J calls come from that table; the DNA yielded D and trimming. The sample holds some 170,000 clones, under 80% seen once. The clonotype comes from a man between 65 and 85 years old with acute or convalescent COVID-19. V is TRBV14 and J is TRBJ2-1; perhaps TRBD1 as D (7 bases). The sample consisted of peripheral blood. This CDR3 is CASSQDRSASGGFNEQFF. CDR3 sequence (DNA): TGTGCCAGCAGCCAAGATCGATCGGCGTCAGGGGGGTTCAATGAGCAGTTCTTC.